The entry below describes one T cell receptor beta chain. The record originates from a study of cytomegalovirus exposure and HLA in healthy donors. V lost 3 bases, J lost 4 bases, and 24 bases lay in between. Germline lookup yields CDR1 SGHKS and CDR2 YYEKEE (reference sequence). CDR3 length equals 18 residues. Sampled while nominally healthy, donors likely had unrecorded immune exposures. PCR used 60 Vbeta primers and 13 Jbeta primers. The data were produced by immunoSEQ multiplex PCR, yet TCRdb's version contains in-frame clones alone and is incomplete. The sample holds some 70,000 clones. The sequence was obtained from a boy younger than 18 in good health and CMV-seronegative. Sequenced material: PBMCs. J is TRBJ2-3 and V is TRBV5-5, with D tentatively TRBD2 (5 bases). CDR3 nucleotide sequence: TGTGCCAGCAGCTCGTCAAGCGGTGAGGTGGGAGAATCAGATACGCAGTATTTT. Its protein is CASSSSSGEVGESDTQYF.